Sequencing of this T cell receptor beta chain was carried out in a study of blood T cell repertoires in COVID-19. Sequenced by immunoSEQ multiplex PCR; TCRdb stores in-frame clones only, minus some. Of around 180,000 clones listed, 88% are singletons. Germline CDR1 is SQVTM and CDR2 is ANQGSEA. The CDR3 is made up of 14 amino acids. The ends lost 4 bases at V and 2 bases at J; junction bases unmatched: 5. Sequencing used peripheral blood. The TCR comes from a human donor in a cohort sampled during active COVID-19. The genes are TRBV29-1 and TRBJ2-7, with 10 positions matching TRBD1. CDR3 nucleotides: TGCAGCGTTGTAAGGGACAGGGGTACCTACGAGCAGTACTTC. Encoded protein: CSVVRDRGTYEQYF.